The clone carrying this TCR beta chain turned up a few times. The antigen remains undetermined. These data originate in a study of Tregs in tolerant kidney transplant recipients. The CDR3 sequence is 17 residues long. Germline assignment: CDR1 SEHNR and CDR2 FQNEAQ (reference sequence). V shed 5 bases and J 1 base; nucleotides not matched to a gene: 8. Sequencing used immunoSEQ multiplex PCR; TCRdb keeps in-frame clones, though not all of them. The sample has about 20,000 clones, 55% to 75% seen once. The clonotype comes from a human donor in good health. The gene calls are TRBV7-9 and TRBJ1-5, with 10 positions matching TRBD1. The sequencing sample was made of Tregs from blood cultured with allogeneic cells. CDR3 nucleotide sequence: TGTGCCAGCAGCCTTGGGACAGGGGATCCGAGCAATCAGCCCCAGCATTTT. It codes for CASSLGTGDPSNQPQHF.